One and the same sample provided the 7 T cell receptor beta chains below, sequenced in a study of control samples from healthy donors and cancer patients. The method was immunoSEQ multiplex PCR; TCRdb's version includes in-frame clones alone and lacks a portion of them. The table includes tens of thousands of clones, 85% detected once. Sequenced input: blood. Source of these receptors: a man aged 25-45 years in good health.

The genes are TRBV6-6 and TRBJ2-7; no clear D. The CDR3 is 13 amino acids. CDR1 MNHNY and CDR2 SVGAGI come from the germline V gene (reference sequence). V was clipped by 6 bases and J by 0 bases, with 9 bases between them. The CDR3 DNA sequence: TGTGCCAGCAGAAAGGGTGGCTCCTACGAGCAGTACTTC. Amino acid sequence: CASRKGGSYEQYF.

This rearrangement joins TRBV21-1 to TRBJ2-5; the listed D gene, TRBD1, was not tested against the DNA. TRBV21-1 is shown as a pseudogene. The CDR3 contains 14 residues. CDR3 nucleotides: TGTGCCAGCAGCAAAGGACAGGGAGCGAAGACCCAGTACTTC. This gives the protein CASSKGQGAKTQYF.

This chain uses TRBV5-5 with TRBJ1-1; TRBD1 matches 7 bases. The CDR3 runs to 14 residues. Trimming at V came to 4 bases and at J to 5 bases, leaving 8 bases not matched to a gene. Germline V CDR1 and CDR2: SGHKS, YYEKEE (reference sequence). The DNA of the CDR3 is TGTGCCAGCAGCCCGTATCTACAGGGGACTGAAGCTTTCTTT. Its translation: CASSPYLQGTEAFF.

V usage is TRBV7-9 and J usage is TRBJ1-1, with D unclear. Germline V gives CDR1 SEHNR, CDR2 FQNEAQ (reference sequence). The CDR3 contains 13 residues. Trimming shortened V by 3 bases and J by 5 bases, and 10 bases separated the two germline ends. Written as DNA, the CDR3 is TGTGCCAGCAGCTTCGGCCTGGGGACTGAAGCTTTCTTT. Translating gives CASSFGLGTEAFF.

The rearrangement uses TRBV30 and TRBJ1-6; D is perhaps TRBD1 (6 bases). The germline V gene has CDR1 GTSNPN and CDR2 SVGIG (reference sequence). Deletions cut 3 bases from V and 3 bases from J, with 12 bases between. The CDR3 has 15 amino acids. CDR3 in DNA: TGTGCCTGGAGGGGGGCCTCGGGCTATAATTCACCCCTCCACTTT. It encodes CAWRGASGYNSPLHF. The variable domain in full, with the rest retrieved from reference TRBV30 and TRBJ1-6, is SQTIHQWPATLVQPVGSPLSLECTVEGTSNPNLYWYRQAAGRGLQLLFYSVGIGQISSEVPQNLSASRPQDRQFILSSKKLLLSDSGFYLCAWRGASGYNSPLHFGNGTRLTVT.

This chain links TRBV6-6 with TRBJ1-1; tentative D call: TRBD1 (6 bases). V dropped 0 bases and J dropped 2 bases, with 10 bases sitting between them. Germline-derived CDR1 and CDR2 are MNHNY and SVGAGI (reference sequence). CDR3 length: 15 amino acids. For the CDR3, the DNA is TGTGCCAGCAGTTACTCGAGGGGGTCTAACACTGAAGCTTTCTTT. Its translation: CASSYSRGSNTEAFF.

The rearrangement uses TRBV2 and TRBJ1-5, with 7 positions matching TRBD1. The CDR3 loop spans 18 amino acids. V shed 2 bases, J shed 3 bases, and the junction held 13 bases outside the gene matches. Germline V gives CDR1 SNHLY, CDR2 FYNNEI. The CDR3 region is CASSEYPWGDRNNQPQHF. In DNA form, the CDR3 reads TGTGCCAGCAGTGAATATCCGTGGGGGGACAGAAACAATCAGCCCCAGCATTTT.